This entry features one T cell receptor beta chain sequence. The TCRbeta library was prepared with unique molecular identifiers. Each CDR3 protein gets one entry after TCRdb re-called the PCR reads with MiXCR. The table lists about 110,000 distinct CDR3 sequences, 10% of them singletons. These data come from a study of T-cell reconstitution after alpha-beta-depleted transplantation in children. This TCR was sampled from a human donor who donated a stem cell graft to a child with acute lymphoblastic leukemia. The input for sequencing was PBMCs from the stem cell graft donor, taken from the stem cell graft.

Here the CDR3 DNA reads TGTGCCAGCAGTTACTCGTGGGACAGGGGGGATAGTGGCTACACCTTC. Amino acid sequence: CASSYSWDRGDSGYTF. This chain links TRBV6-5 with TRBJ1-2; 11 nucleotides line up with TRBD1. Germline loops: CDR1 MNHEY, CDR2 SVGAGI. The CDR3 contains 16 residues. Trimming removed 0 bases from V and 7 bases from J; junction bases left unmatched: 7.